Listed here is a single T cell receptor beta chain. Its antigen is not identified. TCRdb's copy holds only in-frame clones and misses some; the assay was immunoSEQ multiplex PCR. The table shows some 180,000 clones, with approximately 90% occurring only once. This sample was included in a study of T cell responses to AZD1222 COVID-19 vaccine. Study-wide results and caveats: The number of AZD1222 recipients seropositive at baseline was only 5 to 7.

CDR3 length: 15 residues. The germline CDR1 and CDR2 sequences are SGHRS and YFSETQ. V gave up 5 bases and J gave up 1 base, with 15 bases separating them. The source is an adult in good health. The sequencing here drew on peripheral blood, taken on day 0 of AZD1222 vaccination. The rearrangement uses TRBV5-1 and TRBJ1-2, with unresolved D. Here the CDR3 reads CASREGAGDNYGYTF. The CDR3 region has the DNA TGCGCCAGCAGGGAGGGAGCCGGGGATAACTATGGCTACACCTTC.